This T cell receptor (beta chain) was recovered during a study of technical replicates of blood from several donors. In germline, CDR1 is SGHTA, CDR2 FQGTGA. The V end lost 3 bases, the J end lost 1 base, and 14 bases lay between the germline ends. This CDR3 region has 16 residues. Measured with immunoSEQ multiplex PCR; TCRdb has only the in-frame clones, and not every one. Of about 68,000 clones in the sample, 95% to 97% were seen once. This clone has just one count. This TCR derives from a human donor in good health. The sample was T cells isolated from PBMCs. The chain uses TRBV7-3 and TRBJ2-3; possibly TRBD2 for D (6 bases). CDR3 region: CASSLAGRGGTDTQYF. The CDR3 region has the DNA TGTGCCAGCAGCTTGGCGGGGCGAGGCGGCACAGATACGCAGTATTTT. The variable domain in full, completed from reference TRBV7-3 and TRBJ2-3, reads GAGVSQTPSNKVTEKGKYVELRCDPISGHTALYWYRQSLGQGPEFLIYFQGTGAADDSGLPNDRFFAVRPEGSVSTLKIQRTERGDSAVYLCASSLAGRGGTDTQYFGPGTRLTVL.